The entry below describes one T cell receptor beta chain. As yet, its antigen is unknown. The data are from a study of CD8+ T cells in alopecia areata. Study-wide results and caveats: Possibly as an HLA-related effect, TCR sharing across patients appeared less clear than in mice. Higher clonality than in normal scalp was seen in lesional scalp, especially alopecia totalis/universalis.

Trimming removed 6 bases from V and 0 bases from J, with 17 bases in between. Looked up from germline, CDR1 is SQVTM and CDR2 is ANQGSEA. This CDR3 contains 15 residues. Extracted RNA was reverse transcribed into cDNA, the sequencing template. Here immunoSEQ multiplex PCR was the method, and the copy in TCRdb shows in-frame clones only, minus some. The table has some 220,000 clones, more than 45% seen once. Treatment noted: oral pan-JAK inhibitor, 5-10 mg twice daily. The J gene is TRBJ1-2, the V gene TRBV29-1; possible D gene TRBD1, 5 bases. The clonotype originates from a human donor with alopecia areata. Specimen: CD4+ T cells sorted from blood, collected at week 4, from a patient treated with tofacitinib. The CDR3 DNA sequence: TGCAGCGTCCCGGGCCGACAGACTACTAACTATGGCTACACCTTC. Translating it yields CSVPGRQTTNYGYTF.